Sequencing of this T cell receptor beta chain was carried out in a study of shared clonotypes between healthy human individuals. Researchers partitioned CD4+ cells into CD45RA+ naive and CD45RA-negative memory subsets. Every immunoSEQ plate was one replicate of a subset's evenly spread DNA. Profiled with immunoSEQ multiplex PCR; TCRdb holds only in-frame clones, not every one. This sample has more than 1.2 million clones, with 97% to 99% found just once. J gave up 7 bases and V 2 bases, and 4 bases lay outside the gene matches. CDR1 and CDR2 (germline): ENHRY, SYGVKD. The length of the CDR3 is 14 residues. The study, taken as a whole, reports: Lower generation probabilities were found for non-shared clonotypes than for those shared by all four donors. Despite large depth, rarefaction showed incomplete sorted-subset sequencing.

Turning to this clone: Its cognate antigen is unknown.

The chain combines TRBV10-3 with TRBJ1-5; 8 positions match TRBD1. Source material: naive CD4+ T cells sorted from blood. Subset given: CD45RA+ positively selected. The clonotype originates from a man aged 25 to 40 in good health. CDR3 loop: CAISEGQGGQPQHF. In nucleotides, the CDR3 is TGTGCCATCAGTGAGGGACAGGGAGGACAGCCCCAGCATTTT.